The rows below give T cell receptor beta chains drawn from one sample of a study of cytomegalovirus exposure and HLA in healthy donors. TCRdb's copy holds only in-frame clones and misses some; the assay was immunoSEQ multiplex PCR. This sample yields fewer than 200,000 clones, of which around 80% are seen a single time; about 2.5% belongs to the top ten. Input material: PBMCs. The origin of the receptors is a male donor in good health and CMV-seronegative. CDR3s include the opening cysteine and the closing phenylalanine or tryptophan. A D gene is named only where the DNA matches it firmly. A row's size may be missing; if present it is once, few, many or a size class.

D gene,V gene,clone size,J gene,CDR3 length,CDR3 protein,CDR3 DNA
-,TRBV6-6,few,TRBJ1-1,14,CASTPLAGNTEAFF,TGTGCCAGCACCCCTCTGGCAGGGAACACTGAAGCTTTCTTT
TRBD2,TRBV5-1,few,TRBJ2-2,18,CASSLVVAGATNTGELFF,TGCGCCAGCAGCTTGGTCGTAGCGGGGGCCACAAACACCGGGGAGCTGTTTTTT
-,TRBV5-1,-,TRBJ2-7,14,CASSLSRTSEEQYF,TGCGCCAGCAGCTTAAGTAGAACCTCGGAGGAGCAGTACTTC
-,TRBV7-2,-,TRBJ2-3,12,CASSRWSDTQYF,TGTGCCAGCAGCCGGTGGTCAGATACGCAGTATTTT
-,TRBV5-5,-,TRBJ1-6,16,CASSLGGSSYNSPLHF,TGTGCCAGCAGCTTAGGCGGGAGCTCCTATAATTCACCCCTCCACTTT
-,TRBV5-1,few,TRBJ1-4,14,CASSFGATNEKLFF,TGCGCCAGCAGCTTTGGAGCAACTAATGAAAAACTGTTTTTT
TRBD1,TRBV15,-,TRBJ1-2,18,CATSREMPGQKDYYGYTF,TGTGCCACCAGCAGAGAAATGCCGGGACAGAAAGATTACTATGGCTACACCTTC
-,TRBV6-5,-,TRBJ2-7,14,CASSATGPGREQYF,TGTGCCAGCAGCGCAACAGGGCCAGGTCGCGAGCAGTACTTC
-,TRBV6-5,-,TRBJ2-2,15,CASSYRQGNTGELFF,TGTGCCAGCAGTTACCGTCAGGGGAACACCGGGGAGCTGTTTTTT
-,TRBV5-8,-,TRBJ2-5,15,CASSEQDRYQETQYF,TGTGCCAGCAGCGAACAAGACAGGTACCAAGAGACCCAGTACTTC
-,TRBV5-1,-,TRBJ2-5,16,CASSSGGGTGQETQYF,TGCGCCAGCAGCTCCGGGGGAGGGACAGGTCAAGAGACCCAGTACTTC
-,TRBV10-1,-,TRBJ2-2,15,CASSELRGGTGELFF,TGCGCCAGCAGTGAGTTGCGGGGAGGCACCGGGGAGCTGTTTTTT
-,TRBV19,-,TRBJ1-3,12,CASSTSGNTIYF,TGTGCCAGTAGTACTTCTGGAAACACCATATATTTT
-,TRBV27,-,TRBJ1-1,13,CASGYLRDTEAFF,TGTGCCAGCGGTTACCTCCGGGACACTGAAGCTTTCTTT
TRBD1,TRBV7-2,-,TRBJ1-2,13,CASSSGQGYGYTF,TGTGCCAGCAGTTCCGGACAGGGTTATGGCTACACCTTC
TRBD2,TRBV5-1,-,TRBJ2-3,14,CASTSGGALDTQYF,TGCGCCAGCACCAGCGGGGGGGCCTTGGATACGCAGTATTTT
TRBD1,TRBV5-4,-,TRBJ2-7,14,CASSPGTGGYEQYF,TGTGCCAGCAGCCCCGGGACAGGGGGTTACGAGCAGTACTTC